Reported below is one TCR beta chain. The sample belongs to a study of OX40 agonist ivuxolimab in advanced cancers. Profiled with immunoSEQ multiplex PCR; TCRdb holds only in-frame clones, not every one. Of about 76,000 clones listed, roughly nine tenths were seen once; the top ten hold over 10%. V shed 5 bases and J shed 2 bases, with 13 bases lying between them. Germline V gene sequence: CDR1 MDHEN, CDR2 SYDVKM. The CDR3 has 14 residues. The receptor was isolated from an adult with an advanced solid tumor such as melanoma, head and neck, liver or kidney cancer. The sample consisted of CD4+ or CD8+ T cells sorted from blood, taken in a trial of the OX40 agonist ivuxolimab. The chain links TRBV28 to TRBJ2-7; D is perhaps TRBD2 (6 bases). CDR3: CASSPGTVTYEQYF. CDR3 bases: TGTGCCAGCAGTCCCGGGACTGTAACCTACGAGCAGTACTTC.